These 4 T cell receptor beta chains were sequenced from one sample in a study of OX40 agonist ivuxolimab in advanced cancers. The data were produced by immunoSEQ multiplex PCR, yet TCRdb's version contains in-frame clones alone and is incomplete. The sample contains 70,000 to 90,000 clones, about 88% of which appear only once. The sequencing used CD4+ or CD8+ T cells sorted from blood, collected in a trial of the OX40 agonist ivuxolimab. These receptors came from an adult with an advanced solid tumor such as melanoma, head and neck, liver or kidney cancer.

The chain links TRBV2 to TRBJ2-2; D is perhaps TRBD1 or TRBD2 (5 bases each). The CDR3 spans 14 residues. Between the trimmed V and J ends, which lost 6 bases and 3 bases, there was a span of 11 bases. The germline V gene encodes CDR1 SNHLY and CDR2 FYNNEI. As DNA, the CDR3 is TGTGCCAGCAGCGCCGGGACCTACACCGGGGAGCTGTTTTTT. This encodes CASSAGTYTGELFF.

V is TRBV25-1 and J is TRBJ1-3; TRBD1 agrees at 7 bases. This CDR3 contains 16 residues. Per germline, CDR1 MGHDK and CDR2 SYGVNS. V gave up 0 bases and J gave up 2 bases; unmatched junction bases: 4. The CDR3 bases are TGTGCCAGCAGTGAATATCGGCAGGGGGCTGGAAACACCATATATTTT. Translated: CASSEYRQGAGNTIYF.

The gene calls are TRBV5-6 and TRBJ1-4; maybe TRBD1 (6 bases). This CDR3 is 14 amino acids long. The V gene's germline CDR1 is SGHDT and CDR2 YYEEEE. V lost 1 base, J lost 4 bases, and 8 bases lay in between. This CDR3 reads CASSLRTVNEKLFF. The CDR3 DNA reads TGTGCCAGCAGCTTGAGGACAGTTAATGAAAAACTGTTTTTT.

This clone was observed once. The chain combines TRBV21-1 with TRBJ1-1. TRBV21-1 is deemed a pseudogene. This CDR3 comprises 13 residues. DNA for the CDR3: TGTGCCAGCAGCAGGGAAATCGGCACTGAAGCTTTCTTT. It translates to CASSREIGTEAFF.